Following are 18 T cell receptor beta chains from one sample sequenced in a study of beta chain features in type 1 diabetes. Expressed TCRB transcripts were sequenced because the isolated RNA had all been reverse transcribed beforehand. The protocol was immunoSEQ multiplex PCR, while the TCRdb copy is restricted to in-frame clones and leaves out a portion. The table has roughly 610,000 clones, roughly 15% seen once. The source material was naive CD4+ T cells from blood. The receptor source for this set is a man aged 18 to 35 in good health.

This clone appeared a few times. V usage is TRBV10-3 and J usage is TRBJ1-2, with D possibly TRBD1 on 6 matching bases. V was pared by 3 bases and J by 0 bases, with 11 bases between. From germline, CDR1 is ENHRY and CDR2 SYGVKD. The CDR3 has 15 amino acids. The CDR3 is CAISDPGTPNYGYTF. The CDR3 nucleotides read TGTGCCATCAGTGACCCTGGGACACCTAACTATGGCTACACCTTC.

The chain carries TRBV29-1 and TRBJ1-4; D not certain. Trimming shortened V by 2 bases and J by 7 bases, and 5 bases separated the two germline ends. This CDR3 contains 11 residues. Per germline, CDR1 SQVTM and CDR2 ANQGSEA. CDR3 DNA: TGCAGCGTTGAAAGGTCTGAAAAACTGTTTTTT. It translates to CSVERSEKLFF.

This clone was detected only a few times. The gene calls are TRBV2 and TRBJ2-1, with a possible D match to TRBD1 (5 bases). Trimming pared 5 bases from V and 6 bases from J, leaving 17 bases between. The germline V gene encodes CDR1 SNHLY and CDR2 FYNNEI. This CDR3 contains 15 residues. CDR3 nucleotides: TGTGCCAGCAGTAGCTTAGGGGCTAGAGGCAATGAGCAGTTCTTC. It encodes CASSSLGARGNEQFF.

The chain is built from TRBV15 and TRBJ1-2; the D gene is possibly TRBD1 (5 bases). V dropped 0 bases and J dropped 0 bases, with 14 bases sitting between them. There are 17 residues in the CDR3. Looked up from germline, CDR1 is LNHNV and CDR2 is YYDKDF (reference sequence). CDR3 in DNA: TGTGCCACCAGCAGAGATCAGCAGGGCGCAGCTAACTATGGCTACACCTTC. Protein product: CATSRDQQGAANYGYTF.

The chain uses TRBV28 and TRBJ2-6, with a weak D call TRBD1 (8 bases). Deletions cut 2 bases from V and 0 bases from J, with 17 bases between. Germline V CDR1 and CDR2: MDHEN, SYDVKM. CDR3 length equals 19 residues. CDR3 in amino acids: CASSLSGDRLRSGANVLTF. The CDR3 DNA sequence: TGTGCCAGCAGTTTAAGCGGGGACAGGTTACGCTCTGGGGCCAACGTCCTGACTTTC.

The chain couples TRBV4-1 to TRBJ1-2; TRBD1 matches 10 bases. The CDR3 is 16 residues long. After removal of 3 bases from V and 4 bases from J, the junction contained 8 bases not matched to a gene. Germline values: CDR1 MGHRA, CDR2 YSYEKL. Written as DNA, the CDR3 is TGCGCCAGCAGCCAGCCCCTCCGGGACAGGGGCTATGGCTACACCTTC. Amino acid sequence: CASSQPLRDRGYGYTF.

This clone was counted a few times. V is TRBV7-9 and J is TRBJ2-2; 10 bases fit TRBD2. This CDR3 spans 16 amino acids. The V and J ends lost 2 bases and 5 bases, in that order; junction bases with no gene match: 5. CDR1 and CDR2 (germline): SEHNR, FQNEAQ (reference sequence). CDR3 DNA sequence: TGTGCCAGCAGCTTACTAGCGGGAGTTTCGACCGGGGAGCTGTTTTTT. Amino acids: CASSLLAGVSTGELFF. The entire variable domain, with the rest obtained from reference TRBV7-9 and TRBJ2-2, is as follows: DTGVSQNPRHKITKRGQNVTFRCDPISEHNRLYWYRQTLGQGPEFLTYFQNEAQLEKSRLLSDRFSAERPKGSFSTLEIQRTEQGDSAMYLCASSLLAGVSTGELFFGEGSRLTVL.

This chain connects TRBV18 to TRBJ2-5; 7 bases map to TRBD2. The CDR3 covers 14 residues. J lost 9 bases, V lost 0 bases, and 7 bases had no gene match. Germline V gene data show CDR1 as KGHSH and CDR2 as LQKENI. The CDR3 region is CASSPPRTRWAQYF. CDR3 nucleotide sequence: TGTGCCAGCTCACCACCGAGGACTAGATGGGCCCAGTACTTC.

V usage is TRBV4-3 and J usage is TRBJ1-5; possibly TRBD1 for D (5 bases). The CDR3 is 15 residues long. Per the germline V gene, CDR1 is LGHNA and CDR2 is YSLEER. V was trimmed by 2 bases and J by 2 bases, leaving 10 bases between them. The CDR3 DNA reads TGCGCCAGCAGCCAAAGGGGCGCCGGCAATCAGCCCCAGCATTTT. Protein product: CASSQRGAGNQPQHF.

The chain combines TRBV5-1 with TRBJ2-5, with 8 bases fitting TRBD2. This CDR3 is 15 amino acids long. CDR1 SGHRS and CDR2 YFSETQ come from the germline V gene. The ends lost 1 base at V and 1 base at J; junction bases unmatched: 3. CDR3 loop: CASSLWAGGQETQYF. The CDR3 DNA is TGCGCCAGCAGCTTGTGGGCGGGAGGCCAAGAGACCCAGTACTTC.

The CDR3 sequence: CAGHRGLMLRPSGANVLTF. The CDR3 coding sequence is TGTGCCGGACACAGGGGTTTAATGCTGAGACCTTCTGGGGCCAACGTCCTGACTTTC. The gene calls are TRBV7-8 and TRBJ2-6; 7 bases fit TRBD1. This CDR3 is 19 amino acids long. Germline values: CDR1 SGHVS, CDR2 FQNEAQ. The V segment lost 11 bases and the J segment 1 base; nucleotides outside the gene matches: 20.

The CDR3 nucleotides are TGCGCCAGCAGCTCGTTTAAGAGCACAGATACGCAGTATTTT. Protein: CASSSFKSTDTQYF. The V and J genes are TRBV5-1 and TRBJ2-3; D is unclear. This CDR3 is 14 amino acids long. Per the germline V gene, CDR1 is SGHRS and CDR2 is YFSETQ. The V end lost 3 bases, the J end lost 0 bases, and 8 bases lay between the germline ends.

The rearrangement uses TRBV9 and TRBJ2-7, with 9 bases fitting TRBD2. The CDR3 contains 15 residues. Germline assignment: CDR1 SGDLS and CDR2 YYNGEE. V gave up 0 bases and J gave up 5 bases; unmatched junction bases: 6. The CDR3 region is CASSVVTSGQDEQYF. The CDR3 nucleotides read TGTGCCAGCAGCGTAGTAACTAGCGGGCAGGACGAGCAGTACTTC.

V usage is TRBV7-2 and J usage is TRBJ2-3, with D hard to call. The CDR3 is 13 residues long. The V gene's germline CDR1 is SGHTA and CDR2 FQGNSA. V dropped 0 bases and J dropped 6 bases, with 7 bases sitting between them. This CDR3 reads CASSLARWDTQYF. CDR3 nucleotides: TGTGCCAGCAGCTTAGCTCGGTGGGATACGCAGTATTTT.

This clone was seen at least ten times. Additional DNA sequences in this sample encode the identical CDR3. The chain uses TRBV5-4 and TRBJ2-3; D is ambiguous. Trimming removed 4 bases from V and 3 bases from J, with 9 bases in between. CDR1 and CDR2 from the germline V gene are SGHNT and YYREEE (reference sequence). The CDR3 runs to 13 residues. The CDR3 protein is CASSPDRTDTQYF. Written as DNA, the CDR3 is TGTGCCAGCAGCCCGGATAGAACAGATACGCAGTATTTT.

This clone was detected once. V gene TRBV5-1 combines with J gene TRBJ2-3; D gene uncertain. This CDR3 spans 16 amino acids. V was cut by 4 bases and J by 1 base, with 16 bases left in between. Per the germline V gene, CDR1 is SGHRS and CDR2 is YFSETQ. CDR3 DNA sequence: TGCGCCAGCAGCCCCGGGTTACTACGGGGCACAGATACGCAGTATTTT. This encodes CASSPGLLRGTDTQYF. Variable domain in full (rest from reference TRBV5-1 and TRBJ2-3): KAGVTQTPRYLIKTRGQQVTLSCSPISGHRSVSWYQQTPGQGLQFLFEYFSETQRNKGNFPGRFSGRQFSNSRSEMNVSTLELGDSALYLCASSPGLLRGTDTQYFGPGTRLTVL.

V and J are TRBV4-2 and TRBJ1-1; 8 nucleotides match TRBD1. The CDR3 covers 15 residues. Trimming cost V 1 base and J 1 base; bases outside gene matches: 2. Looked up from germline, CDR1 is LGHNA and CDR2 is YNFKEQ. The CDR3 DNA follows: TGTGCCAGCAGCCAAGCGGACAGGGAGAACACTGAAGCTTTCTTT. Protein: CASSQADRENTEAFF.

This clone was detected a few times. The chain employs TRBV7-9 and TRBJ2-7; D uncertain. V lost 2 bases, J lost 0 bases, and 11 bases lay in between. The CDR3 runs to 15 residues. Per germline, CDR1 SEHNR and CDR2 FQNEAQ (reference sequence). The CDR3 DNA sequence: TGTGCCAGCAGCTTACGTGGCACGAGCTCCTACGAGCAGTACTTC. The encoded protein is CASSLRGTSSYEQYF.